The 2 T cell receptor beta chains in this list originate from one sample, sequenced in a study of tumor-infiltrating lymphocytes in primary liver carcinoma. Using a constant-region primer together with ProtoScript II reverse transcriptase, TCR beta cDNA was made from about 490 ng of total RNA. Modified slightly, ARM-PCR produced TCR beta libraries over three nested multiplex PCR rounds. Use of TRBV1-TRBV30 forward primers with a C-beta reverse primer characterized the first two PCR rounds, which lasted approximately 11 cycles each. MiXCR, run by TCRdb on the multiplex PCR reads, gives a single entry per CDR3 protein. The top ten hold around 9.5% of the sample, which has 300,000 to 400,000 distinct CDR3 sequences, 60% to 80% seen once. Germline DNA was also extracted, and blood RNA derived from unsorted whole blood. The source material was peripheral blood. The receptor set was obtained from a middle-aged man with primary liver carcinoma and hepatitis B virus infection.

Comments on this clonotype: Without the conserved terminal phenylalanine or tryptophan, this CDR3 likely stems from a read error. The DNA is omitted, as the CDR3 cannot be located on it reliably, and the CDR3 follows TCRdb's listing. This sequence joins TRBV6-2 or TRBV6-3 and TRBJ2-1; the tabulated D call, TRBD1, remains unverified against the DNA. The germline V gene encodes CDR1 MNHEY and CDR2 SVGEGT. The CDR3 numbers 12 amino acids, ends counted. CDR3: CASSYDSLQEFI.

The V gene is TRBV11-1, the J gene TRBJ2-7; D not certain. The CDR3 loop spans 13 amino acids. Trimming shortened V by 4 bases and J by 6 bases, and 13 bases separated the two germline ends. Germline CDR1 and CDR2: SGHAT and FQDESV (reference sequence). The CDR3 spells CASSSLRSGEQYF. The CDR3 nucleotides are TGTGCCAGCAGCTCCTTGCGGAGTGGCGAGCAGTACTTC.